A selection of T cell receptor beta chains follows, all from one sample in a study of identifying expanded T cells in peripheral blood. Assay used: immunoSEQ multiplex PCR; TCRdb lists only in-frame clones, some missing. The data show about 85,000 clones, 70% to 90% seen once. Input material: blood. All receptors derive from a person aged 18-70 years in good health. CDR3s include the opening cysteine and the closing phenylalanine or tryptophan. The D gene is left open where the match is weak. Rows give clone size only sometimes, using once, few, many, or a class for an expanded clone.

clone size	J gene	V gene	D gene	CDR3 protein	CDR3 DNA
.	TRBJ1-1	TRBV6-1	.	CASRGAGNTEAFF	TGTGCCAGCAGGGGGGCGGGGAACACTGAAGCTTTCTTT
.	TRBJ2-7	TRBV9	TRBD1	CASSPRTGTSYEQYF	TGTGCCAGCAGCCCCCGGACAGGGACCTCCTACGAGCAGTACTTC
.	TRBJ2-7	TRBV7-9	TRBD2	CASSLLAGGEQYF	TGTGCCAGCAGCCTCTTAGCGGGAGGCGAGCAGTACTTC
.	TRBJ1-1	TRBV18	.	CASSPGRGNTEAFF	TGTGCCAGCTCACCGGGGCGGGGTAACACTGAAGCTTTCTTT
.	TRBJ1-5	TRBV6-4	.	CASSDSYRRENQPQHF	TGTGCCAGCAGTGACTCCTACCGGAGAGAGAATCAGCCCCAGCATTTT
.	TRBJ2-7	TRBV9	.	CASSVSGSGASSYEQYF	TGTGCCAGCAGCGTAAGTGGGTCCGGGGCGAGCTCCTACGAGCAGTACTTC
.	TRBJ2-7	TRBV27	.	CASSLAGPLVSYEQYF	TGTGCCAGCAGTTTGGCAGGTCCCCTCGTCTCCTACGAGCAGTACTTC
.	TRBJ2-5	TRBV5-4	TRBD2	CASSFGLAGEAETQYF	TGTGCCAGCAGCTTCGGACTAGCGGGAGAGGCAGAGACCCAGTACTTC
.	TRBJ2-7	TRBV4-3	TRBD2	CASSQGLAGGRYEQYF	TGCGCCAGCAGCCAGGGACTAGCGGGAGGGCGTTACGAGCAGTACTTC
once	TRBJ1-1	TRBV18	.	CASSPPSHTEAFF	TGTGCCAGCTCACCACCTTCTCATACTGAAGCTTTCTTT
.	TRBJ2-1	TRBV5-4	TRBD1	CASRAGTGDNLEQFF	TGTGCCAGCAGGGCTGGGACAGGGGACAATCTTGAGCAGTTCTTC
.	TRBJ2-1	TRBV7-8	TRBD1	CASSRRTGGPDQYNEQFF	TGTGCCAGCTCCCGACGCACAGGGGGCCCCGACCAATACAATGAGCAGTTCTTC
.	TRBJ1-2	TRBV5-6	.	CASSLTIYGYTF	TGTGCCAGCAGCTTGACGATCTATGGCTACACCTTC
.	TRBJ1-6	TRBV15	TRBD1	CATSPDLGGQGRPLHF	TGTGCCACCAGTCCAGATCTGGGGGGACAGGGACGGCCCCTCCACTTT
.	TRBJ2-3	TRBV6-5	TRBD2	CASGASGSTDTQYF	TGTGCCAGCGGGGCTAGCGGGAGCACAGATACGCAGTATTTT
once	TRBJ2-3	TRBV7-3	.	CASSLMAGLSDTQYF	TGTGCCAGCAGCTTAATGGCAGGGCTTTCAGATACGCAGTATTTT
.	TRBJ2-1	TRBV5-1	TRBD2	CASSLVVAGGRQFF	TGCGCCAGCAGCTTGGTAGTAGCGGGAGGTAGGCAGTTCTTC
.	TRBJ1-1	TRBV15	TRBD1	CATSRQGASSFAAEAFF	TGTGCCACCAGCAGACAGGGGGCGTCGAGTTTTGCCGCTGAAGCTTTCTTT
.	TRBJ2-7	TRBV27	.	CASSDLRYEQYF	TGTGCCAGCAGTGACCTCCGGTACGAGCAGTACTTC
.	TRBJ2-2	TRBV2	TRBD1	CASSLGQGNTGELFF	TGTGCCAGCAGCTTGGGACAGGGGAACACCGGGGAGCTGTTTTTT
.	TRBJ2-1	TRBV5-1	.	CASSLEGGVNEQFF	TGCGCCAGCAGCTTGGAGGGTGGGGTCAATGAGCAGTTCTTC
few	TRBJ1-4	TRBV4-1	TRBD1	CASSQVTGDEKLFF	TGCGCCAGCAGCCAAGTGACAGGGGATGAAAAACTGTTTTTT
.	TRBJ2-2	TRBV7-9	TRBD2	CASSGRPGTSGRNTGELFF	TGTGCCAGCAGCGGGCGTCCCGGGACTAGCGGGAGGAACACCGGGGAGCTGTTTTTT
.	TRBJ2-1	TRBV11-2	TRBD2	CASSLGLAGGQFF	TGTGCCAGCAGCTTAGGACTAGCGGGGGGCCAGTTCTTC
.	TRBJ1-6	TRBV6-5	TRBD1	CASSYSTGFRSPLHF	TGTGCCAGCAGTTACTCGACAGGGTTTCGATCACCCCTCCACTTT
.	TRBJ1-1	TRBV11-2	.	CASSLVTNTEAFF	TGTGCCAGCAGCTTAGTCACGAACACTGAAGCTTTCTTT
.	TRBJ2-7	TRBV19	TRBD1	CASRLTGAAYEQYF	TGTGCCAGTAGGTTGACAGGGGCGGCCTACGAGCAGTACTTC
.	TRBJ2-3	TRBV7-7	.	CASSLEGGSTDTQYF	TGTGCCAGCAGCTTAGAAGGCGGGAGCACAGATACGCAGTATTTT
.	TRBJ2-1	TRBV18	.	CASSLRTGTYNEQFF	TGTGCCAGCTCACTCCGGACTGGGACCTACAATGAGCAGTTCTTC
.	TRBJ2-7	TRBV6-9	TRBD1	CASSYRDRAYEQYF	TGTGCCAGCAGTTACCGGGACAGGGCCTACGAGCAGTACTTC
.	TRBJ1-2	TRBV7-8	.	CASSRNLLYGYTF	TGTGCCAGCAGCAGAAACCTACTCTATGGCTACACCTTC
few	TRBJ1-2	TRBV14	.	CASSQDIRPAYYGYTF	TGTGCCAGCAGCCAAGACATCCGGCCGGCGTACTATGGCTACACCTTC
.	TRBJ2-5	TRBV18	TRBD1	CASSPAYRGSETQYF	TGTGCCAGCTCACCAGCGTACAGGGGTTCAGAGACCCAGTACTTC
.	TRBJ2-5	TRBV11-2	TRBD1	CASSPTGGRQETQYF	TGTGCCAGCAGCCCTACAGGGGGCCGCCAAGAGACCCAGTACTTC
.	TRBJ2-5	TRBV10-2	.	CASSYIKETQYF	TGCGCCAGCAGTTATATTAAGGAGACCCAGTACTTC
.	TRBJ1-5	TRBV5-5	TRBD1	CASSGTGAGNQPQHF	TGTGCCAGCAGCGGGACAGGGGCTGGCAATCAGCCCCAGCATTTT
.	TRBJ2-1	TRBV4-1	.	CASSPQDNEQFF	TGCGCCAGCAGCCCTCAAGACAATGAGCAGTTCTTC
once	TRBJ1-4	TRBV19	.	CASSEGTGEKLFF	TGTGCCAGTAGTGAGGGCACAGGCGAAAAACTGTTTTTT
.	TRBJ1-4	TRBV6-1	TRBD1	CASSEHRTGADEKLFF	TGTGCCAGCAGTGAACATCGGACAGGTGCGGATGAAAAACTGTTTTTT
.	TRBJ2-5	TRBV27	TRBD2	CASRASGAGETQYF	TGTGCCAGCAGGGCCTCGGGAGCGGGGGAGACCCAGTACTTC
.	TRBJ2-7	TRBV6-1	.	CASKQGGSYEQYF	TGTGCCAGTAAACAGGGGGGGTCCTACGAGCAGTACTTC
.	TRBJ2-2	TRBV11-2	.	CASSNRGGTGELFF	TGTGCCAGCAGCAACAGGGGGGGGACCGGGGAGCTGTTTTTT
.	TRBJ2-1	TRBV9	.	CASSVEGSGYNEQFF	TGTGCCAGCAGCGTAGAGGGTAGCGGATACAATGAGCAGTTCTTC
once	TRBJ1-3	TRBV12-5	.	CASGLVGNTIYF	TGTGCTAGTGGTTTGGTCGGAAACACCATATATTTT
.	TRBJ1-2	TRBV30	.	CACRRGNYGYTF	TGTGCCTGTCGCAGGGGAAACTATGGCTACACCTTC
.	TRBJ2-7	TRBV5-8	.	CASSPPTGAPGEQYF	TGTGCCAGCAGCCCACCTACGGGGGCCCCGGGCGAGCAGTACTTC
.	TRBJ1-2	TRBV18	.	CASSPYMGNYGYTF	TGTGCCAGCTCACCCTACATGGGGAACTATGGCTACACCTTC
once	TRBJ1-1	TRBV10-1	.	CASTKGRATEAFF	TGCGCCAGCACGAAGGGGCGAGCCACTGAAGCTTTCTTT
.	TRBJ2-3	TRBV11-3	TRBD2	CASSPTSGGESDTQYF	TGTGCCAGCAGCCCGACTAGCGGGGGGGAGTCAGATACGCAGTATTTT
.	TRBJ2-5	TRBV6-5	.	CASSYNLPLARETQYF	TGTGCCAGCAGTTACAATTTACCTCTAGCGAGGGAGACCCAGTACTTC
.	TRBJ1-2	TRBV29-1	TRBD1	CSVESRGQRMGYTF	TGCAGCGTTGAATCGCGGGGACAGAGGATGGGCTACACCTTC
.	TRBJ2-2	TRBV14	.	CASSLVGTGELFF	TGTGCCAGCAGCCTCGTGGGCACCGGGGAGCTGTTTTTT